A single sample gave rise to the 12 T cell receptor beta chains below, sequenced in a study of quantifying T cell responses using KT2 cells. In the study overall: TCR alpha and beta constant-region primers primed reverse transcription of RNA.

Each cDNA got a UMI-containing oligo ligated at its 3' end. The first PCR ran 3 to 5 cycles with an equimolar RC1.1 and RC1.2 beta primer mix. TCRdb re-called the UMI-ligation and nested PCR reads through MiXCR, storing one row per CDR3 protein. The sample consists of over 55,000 distinct CDR3 sequences, 9% to 15% of them appearing once. Sample: PBMCs spiked with cells of the T cell clone KT2. The origin of the receptors is a human donor.

The chain links TRBV10-1 to TRBJ2-3; possible D gene TRBD1, 5 bases. The germline CDR1 and CDR2 sequences are WNHNN and SYGVQD (reference sequence). V shed 3 bases and J shed 2 bases, with 9 bases lying between them. The CDR3 runs 14 residues. CDR3: CASSDGRVTDTQYF. In nucleotides, the CDR3 is TGCGCCAGCAGTGATGGCAGGGTCACAGATACGCAGTATTTT.

The V gene is TRBV12-3 or TRBV12-4, the J gene TRBJ1-5; the match to TRBD1 covers 9 bases. V shed 5 bases, J shed 0 bases, and the junction held 2 bases outside the gene matches. This CDR3 has 15 amino acids. Here the CDR3 DNA reads TGTGCCAGCAGTCTACAGGGGGCTAGCAATCAGCCCCAGCATTTT. Translated, it gives CASSLQGASNQPQHF.

This clonotype has just a few counts. The chain joins TRBV5-4 to TRBJ2-5; 7 bases match TRBD2. The length of the CDR3 is 16 residues. V shed 4 bases, J shed 1 base, and the junction held 10 bases outside the gene matches. Germline lookup yields CDR1 SGHNT and CDR2 YYREEE (reference sequence). The CDR3 bases are TGTGCCAGCAGCGTAACTAGCGTCAGGTCCCAAGAGACCCAGTACTTC. Protein product: CASSVTSVRSQETQYF.

The CDR3 reads CASSQDPYKNFYNEQFF. The CDR3 nucleotides read TGTGCCAGCAGCCAAGACCCTTACAAAAACTTTTACAATGAGCAGTTCTTC. The chain is built from TRBV4-2 and TRBJ2-1, with unresolved D. With 0 bases removed from V and 4 bases from J, the gap between germline ends came to 16 bases. This CDR3 region has 17 residues. In germline, CDR1 is LGHNA, CDR2 YNFKEQ.

The V and J genes are TRBV27 and TRBJ1-1; 7 bases match TRBD1. This CDR3 contains 15 residues. Trimming cost V 2 bases and J 3 bases; bases outside gene matches: 6. The germline gives CDR1 MNHEY, CDR2 SMNVEV (reference sequence). CDR3 sequence: CASSLRGQGDTEAFF. The CDR3 DNA is TGTGCCAGCAGTTTAAGGGGGCAGGGCGACACTGAAGCTTTCTTT.

In this sample, this clonotype turned up a few times. J is TRBJ1-3 and V is TRBV5-1; weak D call: TRBD1 (6 bases). CDR3 length: 14 residues. Germline values: CDR1 SGHRS, CDR2 YFSETQ. The germline V and J ends were trimmed by 0 bases and 4 bases, with 8 bases remaining between them. CDR3 DNA sequence: TGCGCCAGCAGCTTGGACAGGGCCGGAAACACCATATATTTT. Its translation: CASSLDRAGNTIYF.

This chain connects TRBV7-9 to TRBJ2-2; 8 positions agree with TRBD1. V shed 5 bases, J shed 6 bases, and the junction held 11 bases outside the gene matches. This CDR3 is 16 amino acids long. From germline, CDR1 is SEHNR and CDR2 FQNEAQ (reference sequence). CDR3 bases: TGTGCCAGCAGCCGGGACAGGCAGTACCCCCCCGGGGAGCTGTTTTTT. This sequence encodes CASSRDRQYPPGELFF.

V is TRBV9 and J is TRBJ1-1; the D gene is possibly TRBD1 (6 bases). The CDR3 has 15 amino acids. Trimming took 1 base from V and 1 from J, leaving 11 bases between them. CDR1 is SGDLS and CDR2 is YYNGEE in the germline V gene. As DNA, the CDR3 is TGTGCCAGCAGCGTAACAGGGAGAGCGAACACTGAAGCTTTCTTT. As protein: CASSVTGRANTEAFF.

The V call is TRBV12-5, the J call TRBJ2-3; D perhaps matches TRBD1 (5 bases). Germline CDR1 is LGHNT and CDR2 is FRNRAP. The CDR3 contains 16 residues. Trimming took off 0 bases at V and 4 bases at J, with 14 bases between the two ends. The DNA for the CDR3 is TGTGCTAGTGGTTTGGTACTGGGGCCAGGGCCAGATACGCAGTATTTT. This encodes CASGLVLGPGPDTQYF.

This clonotype was counted between two and nine times. The chain is built from TRBV2 and TRBJ1-3; no reliable D call. Per the germline V gene, CDR1 is SNHLY and CDR2 is FYNNEI. The CDR3 sequence is 16 residues long. With 3 bases removed from V and 2 bases from J, the gap between germline ends came to 14 bases. In DNA form, the CDR3 reads TGTGCCAGCAGTGATCACCCTTTTATGGCTGGAAACACCATATATTTT. It is translated as CASSDHPFMAGNTIYF.

The rearrangement uses TRBV19 and TRBJ2-2, with 9 positions matching TRBD2. The CDR3 loop spans 17 amino acids. V trimming: 9 bases; J trimming: 2 bases; junction bases outside the gene matches: 13. Germline lookup yields CDR1 LNHDA and CDR2 SQIVND (reference sequence). The DNA of the CDR3 is TGTGCCAGCAAGAAACACGATAGCGGGAGTAACACCGGGGAGCTGTTTTTT. Residues: CASKKHDSGSNTGELFF.

This clonotype was seen a handful of times. The chain combines TRBV2 with TRBJ1-5, with D unclear. Trimming left V 7 bases short and J 0 bases short, with 13 bases between. Germline CDR1 SNHLY, CDR2 FYNNEI. This CDR3 comprises 15 residues. CDR3 nucleotide sequence: TGTGCCAGCACCATGGACCCTTATAGCAATCAGCCCCAGCATTTT. It specifies CASTMDPYSNQPQHF.